This T cell receptor beta chain was identified during a study of cytomegalovirus exposure and HLA in healthy donors. Findings and caveats of the study: CMV serostatus was the only recorded immune exposure for donors.

For this clone: The antigen is unknown. The same CDR3 can be traced to other DNA sequences in this sample.

Trimming pared 0 bases from V and 1 base from J, leaving 4 bases between. The germline CDR1 and CDR2 sequences are MNHNY and SVGAGI (reference sequence). This CDR3 contains 14 residues. The PCR made use of 60 Vbeta and 13 Jbeta primers. Sequenced by immunoSEQ multiplex PCR; TCRdb stores in-frame clones only, minus some. The data contain around 160,000 clones, roughly 85% of them singletons. This TCR derives from a man aged 18 to 29 in good health and CMV-seropositive. The V call is TRBV6-6, the J call TRBJ1-5; D is undetermined. Sequencing input: PBMCs. The CDR3 coding sequence is TGTGCCAGCAGTTACTCGAGGAGCAATCAGCCCCAGCATTTT. Protein product: CASSYSRSNQPQHF.